What follows is one T cell receptor beta chain and its context. No antigen is known for it. Rearranged V-D-J TRB sequences were amplified with a mixed TRB-A/B primer pool. TCRdb itself ran the multiplex PCR reads through MiXCR, one entry per CDR3 protein. The table has over a thousand distinct CDR3 sequences, 20% to 25% seen once; the top ten hold 45%. The sample is drawn from a study of T cell repertoires in aging, cancer and after chemotherapy. Study-wide results and limits: In each cancer cohort, median generation probability increased across chemotherapy, suggesting thymic output rebounded. In healthy donors, age-related TCR diversity loss mainly reflected lost richness.

Amplification of TCR beta used genomic DNA extracted from peripheral blood. Germline loops: CDR1 SGHNT, CDR2 YYREEE (reference sequence). This CDR3 region has 15 residues. Trimming stripped 2 bases from V and 1 base from J, with 12 bases between. The clonotype comes from a human donor with a solid tumor. This chain joins TRBV5-4 and TRBJ1-1, with a weak D call TRBD1 (5 bases). The source material was blood. CDR3 DNA sequence: TGTGCCAGCAGCTTCGGGGGGAGAGGGAACACTGAAGCTTTCTTT. As protein: CASSFGGRGNTEAFF.